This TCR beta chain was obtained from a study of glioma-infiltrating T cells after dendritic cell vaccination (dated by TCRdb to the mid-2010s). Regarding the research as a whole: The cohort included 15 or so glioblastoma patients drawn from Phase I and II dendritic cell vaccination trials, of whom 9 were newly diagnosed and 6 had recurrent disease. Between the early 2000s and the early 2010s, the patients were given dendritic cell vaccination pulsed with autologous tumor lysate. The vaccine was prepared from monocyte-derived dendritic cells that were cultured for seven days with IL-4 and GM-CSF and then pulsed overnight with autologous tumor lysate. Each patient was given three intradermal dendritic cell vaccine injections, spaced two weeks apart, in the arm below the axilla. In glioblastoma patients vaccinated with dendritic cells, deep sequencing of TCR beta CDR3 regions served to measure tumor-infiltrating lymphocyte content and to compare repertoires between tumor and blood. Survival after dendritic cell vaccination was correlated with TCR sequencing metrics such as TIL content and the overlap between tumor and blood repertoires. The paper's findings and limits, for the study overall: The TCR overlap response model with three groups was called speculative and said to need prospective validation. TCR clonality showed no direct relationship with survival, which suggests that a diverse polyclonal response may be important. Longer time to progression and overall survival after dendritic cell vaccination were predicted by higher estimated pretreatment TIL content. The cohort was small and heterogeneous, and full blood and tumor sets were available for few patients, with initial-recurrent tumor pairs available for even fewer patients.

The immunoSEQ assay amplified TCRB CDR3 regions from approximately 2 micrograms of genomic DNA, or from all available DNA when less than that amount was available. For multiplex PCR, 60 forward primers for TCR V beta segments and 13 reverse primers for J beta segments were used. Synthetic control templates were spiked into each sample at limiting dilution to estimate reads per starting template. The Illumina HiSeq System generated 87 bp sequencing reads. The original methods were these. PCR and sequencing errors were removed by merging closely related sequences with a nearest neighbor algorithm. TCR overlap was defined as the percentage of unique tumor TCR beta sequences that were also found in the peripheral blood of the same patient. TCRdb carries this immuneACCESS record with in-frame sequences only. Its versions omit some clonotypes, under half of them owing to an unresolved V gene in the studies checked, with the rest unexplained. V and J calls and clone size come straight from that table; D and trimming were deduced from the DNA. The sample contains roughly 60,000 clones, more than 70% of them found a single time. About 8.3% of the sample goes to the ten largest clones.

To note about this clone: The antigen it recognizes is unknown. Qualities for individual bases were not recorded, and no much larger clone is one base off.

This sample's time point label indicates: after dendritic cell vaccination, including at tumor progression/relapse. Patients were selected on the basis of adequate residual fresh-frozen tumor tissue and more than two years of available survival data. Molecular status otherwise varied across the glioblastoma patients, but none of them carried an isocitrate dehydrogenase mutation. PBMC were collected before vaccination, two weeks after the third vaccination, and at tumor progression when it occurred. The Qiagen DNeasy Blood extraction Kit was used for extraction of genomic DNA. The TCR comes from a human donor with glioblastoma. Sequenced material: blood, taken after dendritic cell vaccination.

The CDR3: CASSSRDRLNTEAFF. Read as DNA, the sequence is TGTGCCAGCAGCAGCCGGGACAGATTAAACACTGAAGCTTTCTTT. The chain joins TRBV9 to TRBJ1-1; 7 junctional bases match TRBD1. The germline V gene supplies CDR1 SGDLS and CDR2 YYNGEE. Trimming accounts for 4 bases at V and 2 bases at J, while the number of junction bases matched to no gene is 8. Including cysteine and phenylalanine, the CDR3 has 15 amino acids. CDR3 DNA only is kept here, 45 bases in frame from base 1. With the rest looked up from the reference TRBV9 and TRBJ1-1 genes rather than sequenced, the full variable domain is DSGVTQTPKHLITATGQRVTLRCSPRSGDLSVYWYQQSLDQGLQFLIQYYNGEERAKGNILERFSAQQFPDLHSELNLSSLELGDSALYFCASSSRDRLNTEAFFGQGTRLTVV.